This paragraph covers one T cell receptor (beta chain) sequence. Its antigen is unidentified. The sample is drawn from a study of synovial regulatory T cells in juvenile arthritis. Study-wide points: Across patients, iaTreg TCR repertoires were mostly private, partly shared with synovial Teff and blood CPL.

Libraries were prepared by immunoSEQ multiplex PCR; TCRdb keeps only in-frame clonotypes and omits some of them. Seen in this sample are roughly 10,000 clones; the ten most common clones hold 0.9% to 1.4%. From germline, CDR1 is ENHRY and CDR2 SYGVKD. The CDR3 is 14 residues long. Only the protein is available. The sequencing input was Treg cells from blood. As for subset: remaining (HLA-DR-negative) circulating blood Treg cells. The sequence was obtained from a donor between 2 and 29 years old with juvenile idiopathic arthritis. The chain has TRBV10-3 and TRBJ2-7; the TCRdb call, TRBD2, lacks DNA for checking. This CDR3 reads CAISRSGGSYEQYF.